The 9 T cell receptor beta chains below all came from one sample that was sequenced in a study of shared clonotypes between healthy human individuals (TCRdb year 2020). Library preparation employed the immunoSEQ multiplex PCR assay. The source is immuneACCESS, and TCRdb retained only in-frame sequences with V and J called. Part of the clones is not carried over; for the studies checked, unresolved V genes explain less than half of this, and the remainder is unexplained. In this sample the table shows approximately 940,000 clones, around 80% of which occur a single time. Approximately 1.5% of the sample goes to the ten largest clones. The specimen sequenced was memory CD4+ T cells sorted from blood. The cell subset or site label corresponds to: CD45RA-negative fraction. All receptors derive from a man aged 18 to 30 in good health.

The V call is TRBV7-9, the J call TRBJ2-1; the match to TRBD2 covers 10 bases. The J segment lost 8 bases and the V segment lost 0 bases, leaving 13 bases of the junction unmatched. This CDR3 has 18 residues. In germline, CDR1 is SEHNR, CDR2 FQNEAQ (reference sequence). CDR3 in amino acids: CASSLAVIAGGGVDEQFF. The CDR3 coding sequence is TGTGCCAGCAGCTTAGCGGTAATAGCGGGAGGCGGCGTGGATGAGCAGTTCTTC.

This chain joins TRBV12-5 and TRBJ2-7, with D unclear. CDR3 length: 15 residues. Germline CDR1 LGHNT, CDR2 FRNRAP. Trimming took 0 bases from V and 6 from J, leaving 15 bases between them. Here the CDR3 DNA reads TGTGCTAGTGGTTTGGTCGGCAGCTACCTGGGCGAGCAGTACTTC. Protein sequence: CASGLVGSYLGEQYF.

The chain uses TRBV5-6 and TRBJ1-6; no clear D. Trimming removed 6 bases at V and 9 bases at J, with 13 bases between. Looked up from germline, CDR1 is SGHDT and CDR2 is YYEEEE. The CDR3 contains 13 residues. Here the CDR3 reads CASNLRGLSPLHF. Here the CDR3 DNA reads TGTGCCAGCAACCTCAGAGGCCTTTCACCCCTCCACTTT.

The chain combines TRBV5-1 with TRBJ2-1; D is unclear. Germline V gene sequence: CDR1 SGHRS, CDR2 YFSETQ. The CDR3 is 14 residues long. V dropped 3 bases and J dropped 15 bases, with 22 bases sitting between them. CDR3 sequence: CASSYTSGLPSTFF. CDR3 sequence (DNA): TGCGCCAGCAGCTACACCTCCGGGCTCCCCTCCACGTTCTTC.

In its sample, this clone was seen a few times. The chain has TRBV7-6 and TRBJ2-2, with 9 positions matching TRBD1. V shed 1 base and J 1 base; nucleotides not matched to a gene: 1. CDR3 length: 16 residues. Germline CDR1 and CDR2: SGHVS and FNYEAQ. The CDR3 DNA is TGTGCCAGCAGCTTAGGGGACAGGGTGAACACCGGGGAGCTGTTTTTT. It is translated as CASSLGDRVNTGELFF.

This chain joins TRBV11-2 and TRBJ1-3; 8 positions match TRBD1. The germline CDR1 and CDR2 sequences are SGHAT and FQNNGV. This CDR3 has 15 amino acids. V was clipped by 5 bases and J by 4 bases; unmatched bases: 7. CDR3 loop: CASSLGQGGGNTIYF. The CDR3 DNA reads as TGTGCCAGCAGCCTCGGACAGGGAGGAGGAAACACCATATATTTT.

The CDR3 nucleotides are TGCGCCAGCAGCCAAGAGGACAGGGGGGCTGGGGCCAACGTCCTGACTTTC. Translating it yields CASSQEDRGAGANVLTF. The V and J genes are TRBV4-3 and TRBJ2-6; 10 bases align to TRBD1. Germline-derived CDR1 and CDR2 are LGHNA and YSLEER. The CDR3 extends over 17 amino acids. Unmatched junction bases numbered 1, after V lost 0 bases and J lost 2 bases.

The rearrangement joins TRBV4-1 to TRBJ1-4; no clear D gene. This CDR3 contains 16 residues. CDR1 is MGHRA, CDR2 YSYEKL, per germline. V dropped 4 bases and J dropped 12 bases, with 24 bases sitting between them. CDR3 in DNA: TGCGCCAGCAGCCCAGCCCCTCCCCGGGTCTCGCCGGAACTGTTTTTT. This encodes CASSPAPPRVSPELFF.

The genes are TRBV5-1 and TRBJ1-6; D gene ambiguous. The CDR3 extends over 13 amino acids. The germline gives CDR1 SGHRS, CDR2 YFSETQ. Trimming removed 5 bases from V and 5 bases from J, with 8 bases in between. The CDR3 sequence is CASRREDNSPLHF. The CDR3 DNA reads TGCGCCAGCAGAAGGGAAGATAATTCACCCCTCCACTTT.